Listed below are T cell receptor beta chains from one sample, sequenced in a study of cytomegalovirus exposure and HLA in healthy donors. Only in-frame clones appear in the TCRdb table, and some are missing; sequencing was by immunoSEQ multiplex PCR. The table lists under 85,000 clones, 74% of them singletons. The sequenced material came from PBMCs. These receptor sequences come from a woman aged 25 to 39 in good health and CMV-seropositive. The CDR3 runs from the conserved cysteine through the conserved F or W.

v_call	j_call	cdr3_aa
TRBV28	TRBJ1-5	CASSSGTNQPQHF
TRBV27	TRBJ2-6	CASSFDRTGANVLTF
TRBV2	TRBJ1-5	CASSDSSSNQPQHF
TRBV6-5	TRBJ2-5	CASSYSVAGVQETRYF
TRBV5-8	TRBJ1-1	CASSLPGQGASTEAFF
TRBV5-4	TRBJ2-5	CASSLDGRETQYF
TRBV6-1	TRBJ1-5	CASKTVGNQPQHF
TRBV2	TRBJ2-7	CASRASGLAGEYFYEQYF
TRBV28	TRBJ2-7	CASSSTPGSPYEQYF
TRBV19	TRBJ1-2	CASSTTSFYGYTF
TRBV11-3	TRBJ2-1	CASSPTARTGTDEQFF
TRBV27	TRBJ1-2	CASAWDRGGGYTF
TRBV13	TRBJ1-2	CASSSDRVYGYTF
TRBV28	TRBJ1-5	CASSLGQGAVSQPQHF
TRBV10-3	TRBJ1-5	CAIRPGLNQPQHF
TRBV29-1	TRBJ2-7	CSVAGTGAVYEQYF
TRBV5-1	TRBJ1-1	CASSLGTLQGGNTEAFF
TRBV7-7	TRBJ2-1	CASKRLAGHNEQFF
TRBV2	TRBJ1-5	CASSERGGGNQPQHF
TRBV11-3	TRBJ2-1	CASSFNRDNEQFF
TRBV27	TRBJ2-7	CASSLGTGGGYEQYF
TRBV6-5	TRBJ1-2	CASSLDRGYGYTF
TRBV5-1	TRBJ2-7	CASSSDSSWQYF
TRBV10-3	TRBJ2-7	CAISESASGNSYEQYF
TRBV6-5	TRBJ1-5	CASRPTGEQPQHF
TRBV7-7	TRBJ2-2	CASSLSPRVAGELFF
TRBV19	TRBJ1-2	CASSTGTAYGYTF
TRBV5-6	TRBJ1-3	CASSSRTGSAGNTIYF
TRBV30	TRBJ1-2	CAWSVTGGSGYTF
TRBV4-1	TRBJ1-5	CASSQDGQGNQPQHF
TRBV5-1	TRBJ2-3	CASSPGTRSDTQYF
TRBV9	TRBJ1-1	CASSVDGGEAFF
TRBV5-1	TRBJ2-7	CASSLVPGSYEQYF
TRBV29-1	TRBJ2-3	CSVGPRDFGNTQYF
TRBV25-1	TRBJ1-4	CASSEEPRREKLFF
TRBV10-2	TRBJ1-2	CASSDGYRGTNYGYTF
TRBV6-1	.	CASSAAKGAYEQYF
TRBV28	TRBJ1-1	CASSLRGGTEAFF
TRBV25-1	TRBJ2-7	CASGGYQGDKPYEQYF
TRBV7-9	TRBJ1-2	CATVGGSNYGYTF
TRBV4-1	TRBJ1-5	CASSHSTGVMSNQPQHF
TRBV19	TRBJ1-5	CASTDSLYSNQPQHF
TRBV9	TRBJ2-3	CASSVDGSTDTQYF
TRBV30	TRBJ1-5	CAWNRGIGQPQHF
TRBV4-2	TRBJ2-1	CASSPSASGSGEQFF
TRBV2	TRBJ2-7	CASRRDSSYEQYF
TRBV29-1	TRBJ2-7	CSVVRTGGIEQYF
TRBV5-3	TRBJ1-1	CARARGTEAFF
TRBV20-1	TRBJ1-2	CSSTSGYTF
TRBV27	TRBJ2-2	CASSTLPGELFF